Listed below are T cell receptor beta chains from one sample, sequenced in a study of cytomegalovirus exposure and HLA in healthy donors. Sequencing used immunoSEQ multiplex PCR; TCRdb keeps in-frame clones, though not all of them. Here the sample spans around 160,000 clones, around 79% being singletons. Material: PBMCs. These receptors were collected from a man aged 40-49 years in good health and CMV-seropositive. Each CDR3 is given with its conserved first and last residue. Fields, in order: clone size, D gene, J gene, V gene, CDR3 DNA, CDR3 protein. D genes are given only for firm matches. Not every row has a clone size; where given, it reads once, few, many or a size class.

clone_size: .; d_call: TRBD1; j_call: TRBJ2-7; v_call: TRBV27; cdr3_nt: TGTGCCAGCAGCTCCGGACCCGGACAGGGGACCTCCTACGAGCAGTACTTC; cdr3_aa: CASSSGPGQGTSYEQYF
clone_size: .; d_call: TRBD1; j_call: TRBJ2-3; v_call: TRBV6-5; cdr3_nt: TGTGCCAGCAGTTCGGGACAGACCTATACAGATACGCAGTATTTT; cdr3_aa: CASSSGQTYTDTQYF
clone_size: once; d_call: .; j_call: TRBJ1-1; v_call: TRBV29-1; cdr3_nt: TGCAGCCTGGAGGACACTGAAGCTTTCTTT; cdr3_aa: CSLEDTEAFF
clone_size: few; d_call: TRBD2; j_call: TRBJ2-1; v_call: TRBV29-1; cdr3_nt: TGCAGCGTTGACGCACTAGCGGGAGTCAATGAGCAGTTCTTC; cdr3_aa: CSVDALAGVNEQFF
clone_size: once; d_call: .; j_call: TRBJ1-2; v_call: TRBV27; cdr3_nt: TGTGCCAGCTGTCGAGTGGGGGGAGGTAACTATGGCTACACCTTC; cdr3_aa: CASCRVGGGNYGYTF
clone_size: few; d_call: TRBD2; j_call: TRBJ2-7; v_call: TRBV2; cdr3_nt: TGTGCCAGCAGCCCTACTAGCGGGAGCTCCTACGAGCAGTACTTC; cdr3_aa: CASSPTSGSSYEQYF
clone_size: .; d_call: .; j_call: TRBJ2-3; v_call: TRBV27; cdr3_nt: TGTGCCAGCAGACTACTTGATACGCAGTATTTT; cdr3_aa: CASRLLDTQYF
clone_size: .; d_call: .; j_call: TRBJ2-1; v_call: TRBV9; cdr3_nt: TGTGCCAGCAGCGTAGTCTCTGACGGGAATGAGCAGTTCTTC; cdr3_aa: CASSVVSDGNEQFF
clone_size: .; d_call: TRBD1; j_call: TRBJ2-1; v_call: TRBV7-9; cdr3_nt: TGTTCCAGCAGCCCCAAAATTAGGGACAGCAATGAGCAGTTCTTC; cdr3_aa: CSSSPKIRDSNEQFF
clone_size: .; d_call: .; j_call: TRBJ1-3; v_call: TRBV14; cdr3_nt: TGTGCCAGCAGCCCCCCGCAGGGAGGAGCTGGAAACACCATATATTTT; cdr3_aa: CASSPPQGGAGNTIYF